This T cell receptor beta chain comes out of a study of T cells after yellow fever vaccination. Germline CDR1 reads SEHNR; CDR2 reads FQNEAQ (reference sequence). This CDR3 region has 15 residues. The trim removed 2 bases at V and 6 bases at J, leaving 7 bases unmatched. MiXCR was run by TCRdb on the 5' RACE reads, yielding one entry per CDR3 protein. This sample has hundreds of thousands of distinct CDR3 sequences, with more than 9% found just once. This clonotype was counted only a few times. This TCR derives from a man aged 30-40 years who received the YFV17D yellow fever vaccine. The J gene is TRBJ2-3, the V gene TRBV7-9; 8 nucleotides align to TRBD2. Sequences were derived from PBMCs, sampled on the day of the yellow fever booster vaccination. The CDR3 spells CASSLTREGRDTQYF. CDR3 DNA sequence: TGTGCCAGCAGCTTAACACGGGAGGGCCGGGATACGCAGTATTTT. The variable domain in full, with the rest retrieved from reference TRBV7-9 and TRBJ2-3, is DTGVSQNPRHKITKRGQNVTFRCDPISEHNRLYWYRQTLGQGPEFLTYFQNEAQLEKSRLLSDRFSAERPKGSFSTLEIQRTEQGDSAMYLCASSLTREGRDTQYFGPGTRLTVL.